This T cell receptor (beta chain) was recorded in a study of cytotoxic CD8 clonotypes in ibrutinib-treated CLL. Study-wide findings and caveats: Patients showed higher baseline clonality than age-matched healthy donors, and it tracked circulating CD8+ T-cell counts.

The germline V gene encodes CDR1 SGDLS and CDR2 YYNGEE. CDR3 length: 13 amino acids. V was pared by 4 bases and J by 1 base, with 8 bases between. On this clone: The antigen is undetermined.

The repertoire was sequenced with immunoSEQ multiplex PCR; TCRdb's copy has only in-frame clones and lacks some. The sample includes 30,000 to 50,000 clones, about 65% of them seen just once. The sample in question was PBMCs, obtained at disease progression, from a patient treated with ibrutinib. The sequence was obtained from a human donor with chronic lymphocytic leukemia. The chain joins TRBV9 to TRBJ1-1, with D maybe TRBD1 (5 bases). CDR3 DNA: TGTGCCAGCAGCCGCACAGGGAACACTGAAGCTTTCTTT. Translating gives CASSRTGNTEAFF.